Each of the 24 T cell receptor beta chains below was sequenced from the same sample in a study of OX40 agonist ivuxolimab in advanced cancers. The data were produced by immunoSEQ multiplex PCR, yet TCRdb's version contains in-frame clones alone and is incomplete. The sample contains about 160,000 clones, approximately 94% of which appear only once. Material: CD4+ or CD8+ T cells sorted from blood, obtained in a trial of the OX40 agonist ivuxolimab. These receptors were obtained from an adult with an advanced solid tumor such as melanoma, head and neck, liver or kidney cancer.

This clone has a single count. The chain is built from TRBV19 and TRBJ2-7; tentative D call: TRBD1 (5 bases). V dropped 0 bases and J dropped 2 bases, with 11 bases sitting between them. This CDR3 has 15 amino acids. Germline-derived CDR1 and CDR2 are LNHDA and SQIVND (reference sequence). The DNA for the CDR3 is TGTGCCAGTAGTATAGACACGACAGCGACCTACGAGCAGTACTTC. It is translated as CASSIDTTATYEQYF.

The chain has TRBV5-1 and TRBJ1-2; 7 bases agree with TRBD1. CDR1 is SGHRS, CDR2 YFSETQ, per germline. J gave up 4 bases and V 0 bases, and 6 bases lay outside the gene matches. The CDR3 is 15 amino acids. CDR3 amino acids: CASSLEVGGIYGYTF. CDR3 coding DNA: TGCGCCAGCAGCTTGGAGGTAGGGGGCATCTATGGCTACACCTTC.

CDR3 region: CASSGGASLSGNTIYF. CDR3 coding DNA: TGTGCCAGCAGCGGGGGGGCCTCACTCTCTGGAAACACCATATATTTT. V usage is TRBV9 and J usage is TRBJ1-3; D might be TRBD1 (6 bases). Germline-derived CDR1 and CDR2 are SGDLS and YYNGEE. The CDR3 is 16 residues long. Trimming shortened V by 3 bases and J by 0 bases, and 13 bases separated the two germline ends.

This rearrangement joins TRBV9 to TRBJ1-1; unclear D gene. V gave up 0 bases and J gave up 5 bases, with 14 bases separating them. From germline, CDR1 is SGDLS and CDR2 YYNGEE. The CDR3 spans 15 residues. CDR3 in amino acids: CASSVVAASGTEAFF. The CDR3 DNA reads as TGTGCCAGCAGCGTAGTGGCGGCGTCAGGAACTGAAGCTTTCTTT.

V is TRBV10-2 and J is TRBJ1-5; the match to TRBD1 covers 7 bases. There are 14 residues in the CDR3. V gave up 5 bases and J gave up 7 bases; unmatched junction bases: 8. Germline V CDR1 and CDR2: WSHSY, SAAADI. CDR3 coding DNA: TGCGCCAGCAGTCGACAGGGCTTCGGACAGCCCCAGCATTTT. Amino acid sequence: CASSRQGFGQPQHF.

The chain recombines TRBV2 with TRBJ1-4, with 7 bases matching TRBD1. The germline V gene encodes CDR1 SNHLY and CDR2 FYNNEI. Trimming at V came to 5 bases and at J to 0 bases, leaving 3 bases not matched to a gene. The CDR3 has 15 amino acids. The CDR3 is CASSIGTATNEKLFF. DNA of the CDR3: TGTGCCAGCAGTATAGGGACAGCAACTAATGAAAAACTGTTTTTT.

This chain connects TRBV7-9 to TRBJ2-1, with D perhaps TRBD1 (5 bases). The CDR3 spans 13 residues. Germline V gene lookup returns CDR1 SEHNR and CDR2 FQNEAQ (reference sequence). Trimming cost V 5 bases and J 6 bases, with 11 bases left between them. CDR3 amino acids: CASSATVTNEQFF. In nucleotides, the CDR3 is TGTGCCAGCAGCGCGACAGTGACCAATGAGCAGTTCTTC.

J is TRBJ1-2 and V is TRBV7-2; D remains ambiguous. Per the germline V gene, CDR1 is SGHTA and CDR2 is FQGNSA. V was pared by 3 bases and J by 6 bases, with 17 bases between. This CDR3 has 15 residues. DNA of the CDR3: TGTGCCAGCAGCTTTAAATTTGTAGGGTCCGATGGCTACACCTTC. Protein: CASSFKFVGSDGYTF.

The chain employs TRBV18 and TRBJ1-5; 9 nucleotides agree with TRBD1. This CDR3 spans 18 amino acids. Germline lookup yields CDR1 KGHSH and CDR2 LQKENI. V trimming: 1 base; J trimming: 3 bases; junction bases outside the gene matches: 10. The CDR3 region has the DNA TGTGCCAGCTCACCACGGACGGGACAGGGTTCGGCCAATCAGCCCCAGCATTTT. It translates to CASSPRTGQGSANQPQHF.

This chain links TRBV19 with TRBJ1-3; maybe TRBD1 (6 bases). The V gene lost 1 base and the J gene lost 4 bases, with 11 bases spanning the gap. Germline loops: CDR1 LNHDA, CDR2 SQIVND (reference sequence). The CDR3 runs to 15 residues. CDR3 sequence reads: CASSIGGGRGNTIYF. In DNA form, the CDR3 reads TGTGCCAGTAGTATAGGAGGGGGGCGAGGAAACACCATATATTTT. Supplemented by reference TRBV19 and TRBJ1-3, the full variable domain reads DGGITQSPKYLFRKEGQNVTLSCEQNLNHDAMYWYRQDPGQGLRLIYYSQIVNDFQKGDIAEGYSVSREKKESFPLTVTSAQKNPTAFYLCASSIGGGRGNTIYFGEGSWLTVV.

The rearrangement uses TRBV6-5 and TRBJ2-4; the D is unclear. Trimming took off 7 bases at V and 0 bases at J, with 10 bases between the two ends. This CDR3 has 14 residues. In germline, CDR1 is MNHEY, CDR2 SVGAGI. The CDR3 coding sequence is TGTGCCAGCACCCCCGACCTAGCCAAAAACATTCAGTACTTC. Translating gives CASTPDLAKNIQYF.

This chain connects TRBV28 to TRBJ2-7; 7 nucleotides match TRBD2. CDR1 MDHEN and CDR2 SYDVKM come from the germline V gene. The CDR3 spans 14 residues. Trimming at V came to 5 bases and at J to 6 bases, leaving 10 bases not matched to a gene. In DNA, the CDR3 is TGTGCCAGCAGTATGGGACTACCGGTCGGCGAGCAGTACTTC. This translates into CASSMGLPVGEQYF.

This clone occurred once. The chain couples TRBV7-9 to TRBJ1-4; D gene unclear. The germline gives CDR1 SEHNR, CDR2 FQNEAQ (reference sequence). CDR3 size: 11 residues. The V end lost 4 bases, the J end lost 6 bases, and 3 bases lay between the germline ends. The chain's CDR3 is CASSSYEKLFF. CDR3 bases: TGTGCCAGCAGCTCCTATGAAAAACTGTTTTTT.

CDR3 in DNA: TGCGCCAGCAGCCACCCGGACTCCACTGAAGCTTTCTTT. Protein product: CASSHPDSTEAFF. V is TRBV5-1 and J is TRBJ1-1; no firm D call. Trimming took 4 bases from V and 4 from J, leaving 11 bases between them. The germline CDR1 and CDR2 sequences are SGHRS and YFSETQ. This CDR3 comprises 13 residues.

V usage is TRBV19 and J usage is TRBJ2-3, with 9 bases identical to TRBD2. Per the germline V gene, CDR1 is LNHDA and CDR2 is SQIVND (reference sequence). The trim removed 5 bases at V and 2 bases at J, leaving 5 bases unmatched. The CDR3 runs to 15 residues. The CDR3 coding sequence is TGTGCCAGTAGTGAGCGGGGGGATTTCACAGATACGCAGTATTTT. Protein sequence: CASSERGDFTDTQYF.

The chain is built from TRBV18 and TRBJ2-7, with 9 nucleotides matching TRBD1. This CDR3 spans 15 amino acids. Trimming cost V 6 bases and J 0 bases; bases outside gene matches: 6. The V gene's germline CDR1 is KGHSH and CDR2 LQKENI. DNA for the CDR3: TGTGCCAGCTCTCTCGGACAGGGGCACTCCTACGAGCAGTACTTC. Protein: CASSLGQGHSYEQYF.

Notes on this clone: The sample contains more than one DNA sequence encoding this CDR3. The rearrangement uses TRBV18 and TRBJ2-2, with 7 bases fitting TRBD2. V shed 0 bases, J shed 4 bases, and the junction held 2 bases outside the gene matches. The CDR3 totals 15 residues. Germline values: CDR1 KGHSH, CDR2 LQKENI. CDR3 sequence: CASSPPSGGTGELFF. The CDR3 nucleotides are TGTGCCAGCTCACCACCGTCGGGGGGCACCGGGGAGCTGTTTTTT. The variable domain in full, with the rest retrieved from reference TRBV18 and TRBJ2-2, is NAGVMQNPRHLVRRRGQEARLRCSPMKGHSHVYWYRQLPEEGLKFMVYLQKENIIDESGMPKERFSAEFPKEGPSILRIQQVVRGDSAAYFCASSPPSGGTGELFFGEGSRLTVL.

This clone was counted once. The chain combines TRBV7-2 with TRBJ2-5; 13 bases are a match to TRBD2. V dropped 6 bases and J dropped 1; count of bases not matched to a gene: 5. CDR1 is SGHTA, CDR2 FQGNSA, per germline. The CDR3 has 16 residues. The CDR3 loop reads CASRILAGGPQETQYF. CDR3 DNA: TGTGCCAGCAGAATACTAGCGGGAGGGCCCCAAGAGACCCAGTACTTC. Combining the CDR3 with reference TRBV7-2 and TRBJ2-5 gives the whole variable domain GAGVSQSPSNKVTEKGKDVELRCDPISGHTALYWYRQSLGQGLEFLIYFQGNSAPDKSGLPSDRFSAERTGGSVSTLTIQRTQQEDSAVYLCASRILAGGPQETQYFGPGTRLLVL.

As DNA, the CDR3 is TGTGCCAGCAGCCTCTACAGGGTCTCGGACGAGCAGTACTTC. Amino acids: CASSLYRVSDEQYF. V gene TRBV11-2 combines with J gene TRBJ2-7; D is possibly TRBD1 (6 bases). The CDR3 length is 14 residues. V lost 5 bases to trimming and J lost 5 bases, with 16 bases between them. Germline values: CDR1 SGHAT, CDR2 FQNNGV.

This clone was seen a single time. The rearrangement joins TRBV7-3 to TRBJ2-1; 10 positions agree with TRBD2. The length of the CDR3 is 16 residues. The germline V gene encodes CDR1 SGHTA and CDR2 FQGTGA. V shed 3 bases, J shed 4 bases, and the junction held 6 bases outside the gene matches. The CDR3 region has the DNA TGTGCCAGCAGCTTGGCGGCGACTAGCGGGTACAATGAGCAGTTCTTC. Residues: CASSLAATSGYNEQFF.

This chain joins TRBV25-1 and TRBJ2-6; tentatively, D is TRBD1 or TRBD2 (6 bases each). The CDR3 spans 16 residues. Deletions cut 7 bases from V and 4 bases from J, with 17 bases between. Germline loops: CDR1 MGHDK, CDR2 SYGVNS. CDR3 protein: CASTEGEVRGANVLTF. In DNA, the CDR3 is TGTGCCAGCACCGAGGGGGAGGTAAGAGGGGCCAACGTCCTGACTTTC.

The chain employs TRBV10-2 and TRBJ1-5; TRBD1 might be the D (6 bases). The ends were cut back, 0 bases at V and 7 bases at J, with 10 bases in the middle. CDR3 length: 14 amino acids. Germline CDR1 is WSHSY and CDR2 is SAAADI. The CDR3 here is CASSESDSQQPQHF. The CDR3 DNA is TGCGCCAGCAGTGAGTCGGACAGTCAGCAGCCCCAGCATTTT.

The CDR3 region is CASSRRDRGYEQYF. In DNA form, the CDR3 reads TGTGCCAGTAGTAGGCGGGACAGGGGTTACGAGCAGTACTTC. The J gene is TRBJ2-7, the V gene TRBV19, with 10 bases identical to TRBD1. V was pared by 4 bases and J by 4 bases, with 4 bases of the junction left unmatched. The CDR3 length is 14 residues. From germline, CDR1 is LNHDA and CDR2 SQIVND (reference sequence).

This chain connects TRBV28 to TRBJ2-7, with 7 bases aligning to TRBD1. The CDR3 is made up of 14 amino acids. Per germline, CDR1 MDHEN and CDR2 SYDVKM. Germline trimming cut 7 bases from V and 2 bases from J; bases unmatched to any gene: 8. CDR3 residues: CASTTGTATYEQYF. CDR3 nucleotide sequence: TGTGCCAGCACCACCGGGACAGCAACCTACGAGCAGTACTTC.